The clone carrying this TCR beta chain is a singleton in its sample. The sample belongs to a study of control samples from healthy donors and cancer patients. Sequencing was performed with immunoSEQ multiplex PCR; in TCRdb, only in-frame clones are kept and a portion is missing. The sample carries about 170,000 clones, 75% to 95% recorded once. CDR1 is MNHNY and CDR2 is SVGAGI in the germline V gene (reference sequence). The CDR3 spans 14 residues. After removal of 7 bases from V and 4 bases from J, the junction contained 5 bases not matched to a gene. The material sequenced was blood. The sequence came from a woman aged 25 to 39 in good health. The chain carries TRBV6-6 and TRBJ1-4, with 8 positions matching TRBD1. CDR3: CASIAGGHNEKLFF. CDR3 nucleotide sequence: TGTGCCAGCATCGCAGGGGGCCATAATGAAAAACTGTTTTTT.